The entry below describes one T cell receptor (beta chain). Its antigen is undetermined. This specimen comes from a study of T cell repertoires in cytomegalovirus infection. Study at large: Both recently identified HLA-C-restricted and well-studied HLA-B-restricted CMV epitopes were used in the study. Public TCR beta signatures marked donors with CMV infection and the matching HLA.

TCRdb re-called the reads through MiXCR, storing one row per CDR3 protein. In the table there are some 700,000 distinct CDR3 sequences, about 33% of which are singletons. The V and J ends lost 3 bases and 7 bases respectively, with 10 bases between them. The CDR3 is made up of 12 amino acids. Germline loops: CDR1 DFQATT, CDR2 SNEGSKA (reference sequence). General study results and limits: The ex vivo response was dominated by HLA-C-restricted CMV-specific TCR beta clonotypes.

The rearrangement links TRBV20-1 to TRBJ2-1, with unresolved D. This TCR came from a human donor in good health (CMV status not recorded). Some clones in this sample may be carry-over from other donors' samples. The source was cultured PBMCs, collected from culture after CMV antigen stimulation. CDR3 coding DNA: TGCAGTGCTAGTTTTGCTGGGAATGAGCAGTTCTTC. Translated, it gives CSASFAGNEQFF.